The 8 T cell receptor beta chains below come from one sample, sequenced in a study of cytomegalovirus exposure and HLA in healthy donors. The PCR was carried out with 60 Vbeta primers and 13 Jbeta primers. Repertoires were generated with immunoSEQ multiplex PCR, while TCRdb's copy carries only in-frame clones and drops some. The top ten clones hold roughly 1.5% of a sample with under 150,000 clones, roughly 70% of them seen once. The source material was PBMCs. The source of these receptors is a woman aged 18-30 years in good health and CMV-seronegative.

There are a few counts of this clone. The V and J genes are TRBV9 and TRBJ2-2, with TRBD1 matching 7 bases. The CDR3 extends over 16 amino acids. V shed 3 bases and J 1 base; nucleotides not matched to a gene: 6. Germline V CDR1 and CDR2: SGDLS, YYNGEE. The CDR3 sequence is CASSASGTVNTGELFF. CDR3 in DNA: TGTGCCAGCAGCGCCTCCGGGACAGTGAACACCGGGGAGCTGTTTTTT.

This sequence joins TRBV27 and TRBJ1-2; 8 bases fit TRBD1. V trimming: 5 bases; J trimming: 8 bases; junction bases outside the gene matches: 10. CDR1 is MNHEY, CDR2 SMNVEV, per germline (reference sequence). The CDR3 runs to 14 residues. CDR3 in DNA: TGTGCCAGCAGTCCCAGGACAGGGACCGGCGGCTACACCTTC. As protein: CASSPRTGTGGYTF.

This chain joins TRBV6-5 and TRBJ1-6, with 7 positions matching TRBD1. Germline loops: CDR1 MNHEY, CDR2 SVGAGI. This CDR3 has 15 amino acids. V lost 2 bases and J lost 10; bases outside the gene matches: 8. The CDR3 loop reads CASSYNEQGISPLHF. The CDR3, as DNA: TGTGCCAGCAGTTACAATGAACAGGGGATATCACCCCTCCACTTT.

This clone was observed a few times. The chain uses TRBV7-9 and TRBJ2-3, with 12 bases identical to TRBD1. Germline CDR1 is SEHNR and CDR2 is FQNEAQ (reference sequence). This CDR3 region has 15 residues. The V segment lost 8 bases and the J segment 4 bases; nucleotides outside the gene matches: 7. CDR3 protein: CASGAGTGGADTQYF. The DNA of the CDR3 is TGTGCCAGCGGGGCCGGGACAGGGGGCGCAGATACGCAGTATTTT.

The gene calls are TRBV28 and TRBJ1-2; 8 bases line up with TRBD1. The CDR3 totals 14 residues. Trimming took 2 bases from V and 8 from J; bases not matched to a gene: 7. Germline V gene sequence: CDR1 MDHEN, CDR2 SYDVKM. This chain's CDR3 is CASSLGTGLGGYTF. The DNA of the CDR3 is TGTGCCAGCAGTTTAGGGACAGGCCTAGGGGGCTACACCTTC.

V usage is TRBV7-8 and J usage is TRBJ2-5; the match to TRBD1 covers 12 bases. Unmatched junction bases numbered 2, after V lost 1 base and J lost 5 bases. The germline gives CDR1 SGHVS, CDR2 FQNEAQ. This CDR3 region has 15 residues. The CDR3 loop is CASSLGDRGPETQYF. CDR3 nucleotides: TGTGCCAGCAGCTTAGGGGACAGGGGGCCCGAGACCCAGTACTTC.

V is TRBV6-5 and J is TRBJ2-7, with a possible D match to TRBD2 (6 bases). The CDR3 sequence is 16 residues long. CDR1 MNHEY and CDR2 SVGAGI come from the germline V gene. V was cut by 0 bases and J by 7 bases, with 19 bases left in between. In DNA form, the CDR3 reads TGTGCCAGCAGTTACTCCGGGGGACGCTCGAGGGGTGAGCAGTACTTC. It codes for CASSYSGGRSRGEQYF.

The chain has TRBV15 and TRBJ2-3; D possibly corresponds to TRBD2 (6 bases). Germline CDR1 reads LNHNV; CDR2 reads YYDKDF (reference sequence). This CDR3 is 16 amino acids long. V dropped 3 bases and J dropped 6 bases, with 19 bases sitting between them. The CDR3 DNA is TGTGCCACCAGCAGTGACGGGGGTTGGAGCGGGGATACGCAGTATTTT. Translated: CATSSDGGWSGDTQYF.